This T cell receptor beta chain was sequenced for a study of cytomegalovirus exposure and HLA in healthy donors (dated by TCRdb to about 2017). About the investigation overall: According to an earlier analysis of around 600 of the donors, about 170 million T cells yielded 117 million unique TCR beta sequences and about 300 Gb of sequence data. Genome-wide SNP genotypes for about 65% of the 666 donors were used in a later genetic analysis, which treated that subset as a discovery cohort. The number of donors typed differed by locus, with roughly 620-640 for A, B, C, DRB1 and DQB1, 522 for DQA1, over 600 for DPA1, and 450 to 480 for DPB1. In a later analysis, previously published TCR beta repertoires from 500 to 750 donors were re-analyzed and high-resolution HLA genotyping was added so that TCR occurrence patterns could be studied. Alongside the repertoire data, information on donor age, sex, ethnicity and CMV serostatus was compiled. The T cell repertoires of under 700 subjects were profiled by immunosequencing and related to cytomegalovirus serostatus. Among under 450 genotyped donors of the cohort, an average of approximately 240,000 unique TCR beta nucleotide sequences were sequenced per donor, roughly 20% of them non-productive. Rather than drawing on any new phenotypic data, the later analysis identified candidate immune exposures from TCR beta sequences and the way those sequences occurred across donors. The study aimed to test whether cataloging public T cell receptors could reveal signatures of past pathogen exposure. To predict cytomegalovirus infection status, the study brought together high-throughput TCR immunosequencing, statistical association of individual TCRs with disease status, and machine learning. Besides the first cohort of hundreds of subjects, a separate validation cohort made up of 95 to 150 different subjects was used. HLA typing included class I and class II loci at four-digit resolution. An early release covering just under 650 HLA-typed donors comprised approximately 300 gigabases of sequencing data and some 79 million unique TCR sequences. To decide whether each TCR beta V gene segment behaved as functional or pseudogenic, an earlier analysis of some 580 of the donors relied on high-throughput TCR beta sequencing. Because of strong linkage in the cohort, five DR-DQ haplotypes were treated as single units for association and clustering. Of the approximately 400 genotyped donors, 65% to 90% fell in the genetic ancestry cluster associated with self-reported Caucasian donors. Every discovery cohort repertoire had been produced on one sequencing platform. Beyond this particular receptor, the publication reports: Because counts were too low, seventeen rarely observed V segments, including chromosome 9 orphons, were left out of the earlier analysis of some 640 of the donors. When HLA alleles, especially DR and DQ, strongly co-occurred, attributing TCR associations to individual alleles was difficult. An association between a missense DCLRE1C variant and V-gene and J-gene trimming of TCR beta chains was found in a later genetic analysis and replicated in an independent cohort. The authors suggested that the approach could potentially be generalized to other disease states and immunological phenotypes. A later analysis found that TCR association rates varied across HLA loci, with DRB1 alleles showing the most associated TCRs and HLA-C alleles the fewest. The classifier was reported to diagnose cytomegalovirus status with high specificity and sensitivity in both the original cohort and the validation cohort. In vitro tests confirmed that a few of the cytomegalovirus-associated TCR beta chains recognize cytomegalovirus antigens. A further reported finding was that TCR beta sequences accurately predicted the HLA-A and HLA-B alleles for most subjects in the first cohort. In an earlier analysis of some 540 of the donors, most TCR beta V segments appeared in productive rearrangements about 87% or about 30% of the time, broadly matching IMGT annotations. Some IMGT-functional V segments, including TRBV6-2 and TRBV6-3, could not be told apart with the 87-base-pair reads, so those segments were excluded. For the cohort, immune exposure information was limited to CMV serostatus. Most TCR sequences were observed very rarely across donors, whereas some public TCRs were present in many individuals. A later analysis associated 16,951 TCR beta sequences with specific HLA alleles at a false discovery rate of 0.05. Because some donors lacked HLA typing at each locus, the association tests relied only on the typed subset. A later analysis found that HLA-associated TCR beta chains were more clonally expanded and had lower generation probabilities than equally common non-associated chains. Sequencing depth was assumed to be roughly uniform across donors in the presence/absence analyses, though that assumption may not hold. The sequencing pipeline was judged likely to have produced a cluster of highly shared sequence variants as a technical artifact. Linkage disequilibrium might explain the correlated functional status among segregating V segments, but an unknown experimental factor could not be excluded. The study listed 150 to 200 TCR beta chains as associated with cytomegalovirus. The cohort was sequenced for TCR beta chains only, and without alpha or paired-chain data the features that could be detected were limited. In a later analysis, most CMV-associated TCR beta chains were found to appear HLA-restricted, with HLA associations seemingly driven largely by CMV exposure. A later genetic analysis reported fewer N-insertions in productive TCRs among donors in an Asian-associated ancestry cluster than the approximately 670-donor mean. A later analysis reported that several top co-occurrence clusters appeared linked to parvovirus B19, influenza, CMV and Epstein-Barr virus.

In total, approximately 690 healthy bone marrow donors made up the cohort. At the time of sampling, all cohort members were nominally healthy, though unrecorded immune exposures were likely present. The donor tested CMV seronegative and was one of the 352 seronegative cohort members. A peripheral blood sample was provided by each donor, and peripheral blood mononuclear cells were used for TCR beta sequencing. The Qiagen DNeasy Blood Extraction Kit was used to extract genomic DNA from the blood cell samples. A note on this clone: Its antigen specificity is not known. No qualities accompany the bases; no much larger clone lies one base away.

Taken from the germline V gene, the CDR1 and CDR2 loops are SGHAT and FQNNGV. At the junction V is shortened by 2 bases and J by 8 bases; bases outside the gene matches: 7. From the cysteine up to the phenylalanine, the CDR3 has a length of 16 residues. Here the CDR3 DNA is all that survives: 48 bases in frame from base 1. Receptor amplification or capture employed the immunoSEQ multiplex PCR assay. For the multiplex PCR, a mixture combining 60 forward primers for TCR Vbeta segments and 13 reverse primers for TCR Jbeta segments was used. A multiplex PCR assay on genomic DNA amplified the CDR3 region of rearranged TCR beta genes. The Illumina HiSeq System was used to sequence the amplified TCR beta libraries as 87-base-pair reads. Per the original workflow: In a later analysis, 80 million or so unique TCR beta chains were counted across the 650 to 700 repertoires, and approximately 11 million of these chains were shared by at least two donors. A nearest-neighbor algorithm error-corrected the raw reads and collapsed the reads into unique sequences, merging closely related sequences to remove PCR and sequencing errors. To assign V, D and J gene segments, CDR3 sequences were aligned to IMGT reference sequences. For a sequence to be retained, a match of at least six nucleotides to both a V gene segment and a J gene segment was required. A rearrangement counted as productive if the CDR3 had no stop codons and remained in frame with V and J, and every other rearrangement counted as non-productive. CDR3 was defined according to IMGT convention as the region running from the second conserved V-encoded cysteine to the conserved J-encoded phenylalanine. Sequences without an unambiguous match to a single V gene segment were excluded from the earlier analysis of a few hundred of the donors. In an earlier analysis of approximately 590 of the donors, V segments were called functional above 56.7% productive rearrangements and were called segregating when the between-donor standard deviation exceeded 5%. A statistical classification framework was built for diagnosing cytomegalovirus status from the catalog of TCR beta chain sequences. In a later analysis, TCR nucleotide sequences were compared against IMGT/GENE-DB human TR gene sequences so that V and J genes could be assigned. The TCRdist pipeline was used in a later analysis to assign CDR3 sequences and most-parsimonious VDJ recombination scenarios. In a later analysis, each TCR beta chain was defined by its CDR3 amino acid sequence together with its V-gene family, and reads lacking a unique V-gene family were excluded. As a way to deal with suspected cross-contamination and a sequencing artifact, a later analysis dropped nearly 600 nucleotide sequences that were highly shared and had low generation probability. A later analysis calculated a clonal expansion index for each public chain from normalized within-repertoire ranks of inferred template counts. A later analysis computed generation probabilities with a VDJ recombination model fitted to out-of-frame rearrangements, and checked the results against IGoR. Hypergeometric tests were used in a later analysis to score TCR-TCR, TCR-HLA and TCR-CMV co-occurrence, with a repertoire-size bias correction applied to the TCR pairs. A later analysis estimated false discovery rates by permuting HLA or CMV assignments 20 times. In a later analysis, co-occurring TCRs were grouped with DBSCAN, and TCRdist sequence similarity was added when clustering was performed within HLA-allele-positive subsets. Co-occurrence clustering excluded repertoires with fewer than 30,000 or more than 120,000 public chains, plus five with anomalous nucleotide sharing. Imported from immuneACCESS, the table was reduced by TCRdb to in-frame sequences with V and J called. These copies leave out some clones; in studies compared against another copy, an unresolved V gene accounts for under half, and the cause of the remainder is not known. V and J calls and clone size come straight from that table; D and trimming were deduced from the DNA. Counted in this sample were some 170,000 clones; just over 75% of them appeared once. About 1% of the sample is taken by the ten largest.

The V and J segments used are TRBV11-2 and TRBJ2-4, and TRBD2 aligns with 12 junction nucleotides. The origin of this receptor is a woman between 40 and 55 years old in good health and CMV-seronegative. The material sequenced was PBMCs. CDR3 sequence: CASSLRLAGVGDIQYF. Read as DNA, the sequence is TGTGCCAGCAGCTTAAGACTAGCGGGAGTGGGAGACATTCAGTACTTC.